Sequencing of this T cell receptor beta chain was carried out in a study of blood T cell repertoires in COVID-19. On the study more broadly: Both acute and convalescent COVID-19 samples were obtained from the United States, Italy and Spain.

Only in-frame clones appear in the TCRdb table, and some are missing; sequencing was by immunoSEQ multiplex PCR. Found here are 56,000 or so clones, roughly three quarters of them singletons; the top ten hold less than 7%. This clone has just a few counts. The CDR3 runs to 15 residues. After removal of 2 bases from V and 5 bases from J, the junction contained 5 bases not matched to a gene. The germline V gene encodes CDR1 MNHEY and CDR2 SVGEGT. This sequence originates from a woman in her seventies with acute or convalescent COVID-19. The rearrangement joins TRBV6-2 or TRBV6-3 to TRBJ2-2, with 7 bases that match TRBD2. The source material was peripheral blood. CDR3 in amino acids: CASSYRAGTTGELFF. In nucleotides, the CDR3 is TGTGCCAGCAGTTACAGAGCGGGGACTACCGGGGAGCTGTTTTTT.